The T cell receptor (beta chain) under discussion was sequenced for a study of a mutant IDH1 vaccine in newly diagnosed glioma. Study-level information: Eight vaccinations reached patients in weeks 1, 3, 5, 7, 11, 15, 19 and 23.

The count of this clone is one. Antigen: not known. The time point: week 5, during vaccination. A single vaccine dose contained 300 ug of mutant IDH1 20-mer peptide, and topical imiquimod was used with it. There are 15 residues in the CDR3. Germline loops: CDR1 SGDLS, CDR2 YYNGEE. The germline V and J ends were trimmed by 7 bases and 5 bases, with 21 bases remaining between them. Assay used: immunoSEQ multiplex PCR; TCRdb lists only in-frame clones, some missing. Here the sample spans 70,000 to 90,000 clones, more than 85% being singletons. Regarding the study as a whole: Altogether, 80% to 95% of patients exhibited vaccine-induced immune responses. Whatever changes occurred in top peripheral T cell clonotypes seemed unrelated to pseudoprogression.

This receptor was identified in a woman aged 50 to 60 with glioma. The rearrangement joins TRBV9 to TRBJ1-1, with a tentative D call TRBD1 (5 bases). Sequencing used PBMCs, obtained from a glioma patient whose treatment included an IDH1 peptide vaccine. DNA for the CDR3: TGTGCCAGCGGGGGGATCACCCAGGCCCAGACTGAAGCTTTCTTT. This codes for CASGGITQAQTEAFF.